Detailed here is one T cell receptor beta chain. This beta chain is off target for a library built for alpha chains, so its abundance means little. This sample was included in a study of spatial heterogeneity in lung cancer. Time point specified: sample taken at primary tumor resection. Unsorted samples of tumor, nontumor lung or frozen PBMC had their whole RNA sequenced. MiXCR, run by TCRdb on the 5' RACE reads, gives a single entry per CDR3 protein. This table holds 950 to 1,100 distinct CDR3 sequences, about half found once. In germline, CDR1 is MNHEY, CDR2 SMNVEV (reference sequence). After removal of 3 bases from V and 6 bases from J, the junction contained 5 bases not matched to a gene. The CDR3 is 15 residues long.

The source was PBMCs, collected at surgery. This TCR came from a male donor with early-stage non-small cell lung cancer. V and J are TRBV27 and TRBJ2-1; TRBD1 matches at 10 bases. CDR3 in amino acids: CASSFRQGARNEQFF. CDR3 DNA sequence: TGTGCCAGCAGTTTCAGACAGGGGGCGCGCAATGAGCAGTTCTTC.